Listed here are 2 T cell receptor beta chains from one sample, sequenced in a study of blood T cell repertoires in COVID-19. Sequencing used immunoSEQ multiplex PCR; TCRdb keeps in-frame clones, though not all of them. The sample has 200,000 to 250,000 clones, approximately 87% seen once. The sample taken for sequencing was peripheral blood. Receptors originate from a man aged 60 to 75 who had recovered from COVID-19.

About this clone itself: Other DNA sequences in this specimen translate into the identical CDR3. The chain has TRBV5-4 and TRBJ2-3; 9 bases match TRBD1. The CDR3 has 14 residues. Per the germline V gene, CDR1 is SGHNT and CDR2 is YYREEE (reference sequence). J lost 2 bases, V lost 4 bases, and 2 bases had no gene match. CDR3 in amino acids: CASSLQGATDTQYF. The CDR3 region has the DNA TGTGCCAGCAGCCTACAGGGGGCCACAGATACGCAGTATTTT.

J is TRBJ1-5 and V is TRBV6-1; D gene unclear. CDR3 size: 11 residues. V lost 3 bases to trimming and J lost 6 bases, with 3 bases between them. Germline V lookup: CDR1 MNHNS, CDR2 SASEGT. CDR3 residues: CASSDSQPQHF. DNA for the CDR3: TGTGCCAGCAGTGACAGTCAGCCCCAGCATTTT.